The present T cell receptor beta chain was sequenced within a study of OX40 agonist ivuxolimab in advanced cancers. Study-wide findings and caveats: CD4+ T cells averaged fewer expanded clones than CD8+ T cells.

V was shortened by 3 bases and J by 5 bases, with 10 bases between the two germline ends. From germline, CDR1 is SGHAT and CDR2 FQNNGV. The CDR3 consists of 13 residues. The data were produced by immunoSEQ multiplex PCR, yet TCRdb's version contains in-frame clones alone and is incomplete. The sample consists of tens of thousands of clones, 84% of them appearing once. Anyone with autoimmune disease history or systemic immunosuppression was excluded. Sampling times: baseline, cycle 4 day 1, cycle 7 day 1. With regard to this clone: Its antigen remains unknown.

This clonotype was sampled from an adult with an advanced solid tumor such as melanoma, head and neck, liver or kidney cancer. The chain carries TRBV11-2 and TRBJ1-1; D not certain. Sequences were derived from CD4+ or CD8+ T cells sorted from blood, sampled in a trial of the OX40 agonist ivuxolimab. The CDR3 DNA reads TGTGCCAGCAGCTTGCGTGAAGCGACTGAAGCTTTCTTT. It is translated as CASSLREATEAFF.